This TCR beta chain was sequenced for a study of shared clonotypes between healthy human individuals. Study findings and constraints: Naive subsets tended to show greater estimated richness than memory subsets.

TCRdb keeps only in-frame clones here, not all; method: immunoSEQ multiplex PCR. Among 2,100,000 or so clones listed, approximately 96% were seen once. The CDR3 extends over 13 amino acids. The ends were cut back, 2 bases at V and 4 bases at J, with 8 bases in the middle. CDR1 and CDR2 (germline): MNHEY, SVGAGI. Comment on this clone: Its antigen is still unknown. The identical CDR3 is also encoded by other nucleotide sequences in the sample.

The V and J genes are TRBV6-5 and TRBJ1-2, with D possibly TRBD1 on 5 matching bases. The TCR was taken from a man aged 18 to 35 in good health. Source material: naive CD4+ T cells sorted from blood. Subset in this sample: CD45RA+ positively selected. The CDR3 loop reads CASSYRGGYGYTF. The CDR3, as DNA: TGTGCCAGCAGTTACAGGGGTGGCTATGGCTACACCTTC.